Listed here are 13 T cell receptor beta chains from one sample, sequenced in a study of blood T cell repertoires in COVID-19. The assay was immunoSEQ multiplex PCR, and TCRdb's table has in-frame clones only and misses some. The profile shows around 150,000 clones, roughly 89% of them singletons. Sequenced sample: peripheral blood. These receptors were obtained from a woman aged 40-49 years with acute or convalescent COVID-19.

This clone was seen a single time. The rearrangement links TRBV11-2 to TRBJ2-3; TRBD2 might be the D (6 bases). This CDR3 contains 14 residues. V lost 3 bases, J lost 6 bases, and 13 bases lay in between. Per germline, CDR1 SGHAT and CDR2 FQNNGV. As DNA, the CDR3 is TGTGCCAGCAGCTTGCGCCGGGGGTCGGATACGCAGTATTTT. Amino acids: CASSLRRGSDTQYF. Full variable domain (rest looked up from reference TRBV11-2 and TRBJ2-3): EAGVAQSPRYKIIEKRQSVAFWCNPISGHATLYWYQQILGQGPKLLIQFQNNGVVDDSQLPKDRFSAERLKGVDSTLKIQPAKLEDSAVYLCASSLRRGSDTQYFGPGTRLTVL.

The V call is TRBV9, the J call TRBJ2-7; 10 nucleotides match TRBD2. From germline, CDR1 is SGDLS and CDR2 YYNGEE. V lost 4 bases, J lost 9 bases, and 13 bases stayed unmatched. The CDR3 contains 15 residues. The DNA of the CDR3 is TGTGCCAGCAGCACCCATTCTAGCGGGGGCCCGGTGCAGTACTTC. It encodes CASSTHSSGGPVQYF. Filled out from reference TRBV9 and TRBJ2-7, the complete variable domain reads DSGVTQTPKHLITATGQRVTLRCSPRSGDLSVYWYQQSLDQGLQFLIQYYNGEERAKGNILERFSAQQFPDLHSELNLSSLELGDSALYFCASSTHSSGGPVQYFGPGTRLTVT.

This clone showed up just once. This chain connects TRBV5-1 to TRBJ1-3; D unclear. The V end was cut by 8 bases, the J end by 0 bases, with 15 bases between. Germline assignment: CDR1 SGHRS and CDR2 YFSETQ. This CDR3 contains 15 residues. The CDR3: CASQAGPSSGNTIYF. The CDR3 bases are TGCGCCAGTCAGGCGGGTCCTAGCTCTGGAAACACCATATATTTT.

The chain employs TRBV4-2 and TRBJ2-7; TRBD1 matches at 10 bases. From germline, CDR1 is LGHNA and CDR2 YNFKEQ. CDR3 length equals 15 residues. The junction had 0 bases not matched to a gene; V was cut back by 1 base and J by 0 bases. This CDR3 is CASSQGTGGSYEQYF. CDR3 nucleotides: TGTGCCAGCAGCCAAGGGACAGGGGGCTCCTACGAGCAGTACTTC.

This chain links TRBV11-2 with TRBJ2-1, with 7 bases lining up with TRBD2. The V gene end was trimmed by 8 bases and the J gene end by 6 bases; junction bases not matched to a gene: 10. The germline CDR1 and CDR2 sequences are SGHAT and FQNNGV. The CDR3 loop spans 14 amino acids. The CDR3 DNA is TGTGCCAGCTCGGGGCTAGCGGACTTCAATGAGCAGTTCTTC. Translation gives CASSGLADFNEQFF.

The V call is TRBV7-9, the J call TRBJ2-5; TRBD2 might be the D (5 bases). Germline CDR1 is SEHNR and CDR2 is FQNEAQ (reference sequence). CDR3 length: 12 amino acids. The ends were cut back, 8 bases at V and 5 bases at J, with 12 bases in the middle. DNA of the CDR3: TGTGCCAGCGGGGAGCGGACGGAGACCCAGTACTTC. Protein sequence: CASGERTETQYF.

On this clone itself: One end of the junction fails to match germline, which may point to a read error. For the CDR3, the DNA is TGTGCCTGGACTTGGGCCCACGAAATTAGTTTC. Translation gives CAWTWAHEISF. The chain employs TRBV30 and TRBJ1-2; D ambiguous. Germline V gene data show CDR1 as GTSNPN and CDR2 as SVGIG (reference sequence). CDR3 length equals 11 residues.

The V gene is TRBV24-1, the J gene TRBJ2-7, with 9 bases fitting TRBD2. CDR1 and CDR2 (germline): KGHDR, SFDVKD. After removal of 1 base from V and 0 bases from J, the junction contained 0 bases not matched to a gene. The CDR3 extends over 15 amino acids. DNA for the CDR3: TGTGCCACCAGTGATTTTAGCGGGGGCTCCTACGAGCAGTACTTC. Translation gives CATSDFSGGSYEQYF.

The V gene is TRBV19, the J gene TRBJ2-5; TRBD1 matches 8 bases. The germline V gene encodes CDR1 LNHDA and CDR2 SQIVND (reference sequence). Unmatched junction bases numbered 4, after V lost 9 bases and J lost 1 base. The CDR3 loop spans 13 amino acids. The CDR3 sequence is CASGQGSQETQYF. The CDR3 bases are TGTGCCAGCGGACAGGGAAGCCAAGAGACCCAGTACTTC. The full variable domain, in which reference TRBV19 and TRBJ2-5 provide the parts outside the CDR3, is DGGITQSPKYLFRKEGQNVTLSCEQNLNHDAMYWYRQDPGQGLRLIYYSQIVNDFQKGDIAEGYSVSREKKESFPLTVTSAQKNPTAFYLCASGQGSQETQYFGPGTRLLVL.

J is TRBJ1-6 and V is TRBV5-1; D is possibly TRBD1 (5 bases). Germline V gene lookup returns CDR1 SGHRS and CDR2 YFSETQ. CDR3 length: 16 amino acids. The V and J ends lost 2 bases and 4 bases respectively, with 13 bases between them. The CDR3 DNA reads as TGCGCCAGCAGCTTCCAACAGGTCAATTATAATTCACCCCTCCACTTT. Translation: CASSFQQVNYNSPLHF.

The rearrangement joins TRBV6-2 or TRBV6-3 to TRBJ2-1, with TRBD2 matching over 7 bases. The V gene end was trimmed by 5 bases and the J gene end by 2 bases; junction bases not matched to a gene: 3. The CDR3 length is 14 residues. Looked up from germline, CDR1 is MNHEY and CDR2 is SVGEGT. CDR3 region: CASSGAGAYNEQFF. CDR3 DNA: TGTGCCAGCAGTGGCGCGGGGGCCTACAATGAGCAGTTCTTC.

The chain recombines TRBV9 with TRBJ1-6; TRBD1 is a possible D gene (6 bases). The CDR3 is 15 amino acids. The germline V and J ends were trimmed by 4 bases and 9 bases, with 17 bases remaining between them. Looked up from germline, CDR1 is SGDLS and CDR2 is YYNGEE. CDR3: CASSPLGGAGSPLHF. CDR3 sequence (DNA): TGTGCCAGCAGCCCCTTAGGGGGGGCCGGTTCACCCCTCCACTTT.

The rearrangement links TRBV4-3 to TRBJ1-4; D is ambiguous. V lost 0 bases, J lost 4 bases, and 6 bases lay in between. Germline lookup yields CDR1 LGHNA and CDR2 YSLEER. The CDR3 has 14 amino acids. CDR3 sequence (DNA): TGCGCCAGCAGCCAAGACCTCAGTAATGAAAAACTGTTTTTT. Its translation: CASSQDLSNEKLFF.